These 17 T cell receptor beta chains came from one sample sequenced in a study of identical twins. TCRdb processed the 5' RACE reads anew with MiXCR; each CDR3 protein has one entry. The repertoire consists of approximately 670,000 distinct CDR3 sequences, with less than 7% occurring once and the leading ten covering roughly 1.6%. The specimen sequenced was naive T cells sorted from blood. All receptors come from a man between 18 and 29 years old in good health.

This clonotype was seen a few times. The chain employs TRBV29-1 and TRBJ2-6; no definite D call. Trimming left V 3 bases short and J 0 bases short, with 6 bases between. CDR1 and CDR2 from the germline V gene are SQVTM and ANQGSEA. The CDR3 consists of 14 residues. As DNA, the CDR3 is TGCAGCGTTGATCAGAGCTCTGGGGCCAACGTCCTGACTTTC. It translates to CSVDQSSGANVLTF.

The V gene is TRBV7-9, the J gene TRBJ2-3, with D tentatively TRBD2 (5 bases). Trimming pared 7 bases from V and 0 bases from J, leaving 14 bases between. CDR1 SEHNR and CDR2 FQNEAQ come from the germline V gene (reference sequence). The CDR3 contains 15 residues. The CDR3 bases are TGTGCCAGCACGCCGGGGTCCGATAGCACAGATACGCAGTATTTT. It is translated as CASTPGSDSTDTQYF. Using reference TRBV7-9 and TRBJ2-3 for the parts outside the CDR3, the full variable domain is DTGVSQNPRHKITKRGQNVTFRCDPISEHNRLYWYRQTLGQGPEFLTYFQNEAQLEKSRLLSDRFSAERPKGSFSTLEIQRTEQGDSAMYLCASTPGSDSTDTQYFGPGTRLTVL.

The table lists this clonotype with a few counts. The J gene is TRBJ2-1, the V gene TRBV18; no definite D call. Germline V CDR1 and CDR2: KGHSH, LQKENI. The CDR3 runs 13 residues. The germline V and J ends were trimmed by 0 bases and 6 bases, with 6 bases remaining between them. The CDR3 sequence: CASSPPNPNEQFF. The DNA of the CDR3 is TGTGCCAGCTCACCACCCAACCCCAATGAGCAGTTCTTC.

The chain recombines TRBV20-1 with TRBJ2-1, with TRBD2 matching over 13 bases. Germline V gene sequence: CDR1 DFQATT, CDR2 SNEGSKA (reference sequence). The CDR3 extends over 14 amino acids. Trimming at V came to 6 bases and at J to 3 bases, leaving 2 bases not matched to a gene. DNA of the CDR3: TGCAGTGCGTGGACTAGCGGGAGCTACAATGAGCAGTTCTTC. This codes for CSAWTSGSYNEQFF.

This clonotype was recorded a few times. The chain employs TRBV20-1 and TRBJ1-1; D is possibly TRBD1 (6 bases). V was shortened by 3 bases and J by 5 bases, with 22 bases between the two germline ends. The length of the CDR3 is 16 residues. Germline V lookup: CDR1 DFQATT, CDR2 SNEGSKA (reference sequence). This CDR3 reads CSASRERRGQGTEAFF. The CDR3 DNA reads TGCAGTGCTAGTCGAGAGCGGCGGGGGCAAGGTACTGAAGCTTTCTTT.

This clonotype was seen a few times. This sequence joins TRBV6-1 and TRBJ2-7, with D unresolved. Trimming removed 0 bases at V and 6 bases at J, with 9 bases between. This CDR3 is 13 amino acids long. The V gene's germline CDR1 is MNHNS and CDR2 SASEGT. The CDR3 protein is CASSEALDSEQYV. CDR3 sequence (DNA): TGTGCCAGCAGTGAAGCGCTCGATTCCGAGCAGTACGTC.

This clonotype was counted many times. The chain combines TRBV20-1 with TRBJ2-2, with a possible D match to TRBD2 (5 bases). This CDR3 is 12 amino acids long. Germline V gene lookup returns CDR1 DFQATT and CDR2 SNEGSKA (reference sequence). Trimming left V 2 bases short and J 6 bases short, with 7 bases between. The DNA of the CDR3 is TGCAGTGCTAGACCGGGGTCCGGGGAGCTGTTTTTT. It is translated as CSARPGSGELFF.

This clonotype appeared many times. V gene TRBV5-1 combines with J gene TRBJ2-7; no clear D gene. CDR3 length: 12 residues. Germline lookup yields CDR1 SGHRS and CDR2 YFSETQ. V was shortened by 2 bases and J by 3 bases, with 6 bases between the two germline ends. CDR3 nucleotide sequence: TGCGCCAGCAGCTTAAACTTCTACGAGCAGTACTTC. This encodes CASSLNFYEQYF. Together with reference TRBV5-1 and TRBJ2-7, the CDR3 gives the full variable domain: KAGVTQTPRYLIKTRGQQVTLSCSPISGHRSVSWYQQTPGQGLQFLFEYFSETQRNKGNFPGRFSGRQFSNSRSEMNVSTLELGDSALYLCASSLNFYEQYFGPGTRLTVT.

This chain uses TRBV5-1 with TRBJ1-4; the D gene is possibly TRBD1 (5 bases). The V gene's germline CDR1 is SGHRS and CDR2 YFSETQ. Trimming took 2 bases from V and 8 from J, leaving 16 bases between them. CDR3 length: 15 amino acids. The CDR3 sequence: CASSFEIGAGEKLFF. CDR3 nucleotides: TGCGCCAGCAGCTTTGAGATTGGGGCCGGCGAAAAACTGTTTTTT.

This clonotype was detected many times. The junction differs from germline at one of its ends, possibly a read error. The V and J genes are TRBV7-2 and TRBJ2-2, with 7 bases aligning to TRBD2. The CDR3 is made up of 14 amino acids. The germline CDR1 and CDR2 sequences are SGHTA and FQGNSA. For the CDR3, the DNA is TGTGCCAGCAGTTTAGTGGCGGGAGCCGGGGAGCTGTTTTTT. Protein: CASSLVAGAGELFF.

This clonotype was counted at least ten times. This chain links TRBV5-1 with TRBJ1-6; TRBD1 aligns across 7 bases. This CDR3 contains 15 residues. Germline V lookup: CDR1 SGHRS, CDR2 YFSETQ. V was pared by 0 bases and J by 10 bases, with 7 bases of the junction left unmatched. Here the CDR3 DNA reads TGCGCCAGCAGCTTGGCCGGACAGGCGAGATCACCCCTCCACTTT. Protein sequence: CASSLAGQARSPLHF.

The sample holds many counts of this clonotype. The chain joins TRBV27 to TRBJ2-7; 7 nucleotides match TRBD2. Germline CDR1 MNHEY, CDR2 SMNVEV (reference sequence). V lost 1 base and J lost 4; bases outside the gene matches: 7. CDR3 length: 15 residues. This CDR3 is CASSLWASGEYEQYF. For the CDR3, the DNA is TGTGCCAGCAGTTTATGGGCTAGCGGAGAATACGAGCAGTACTTC.

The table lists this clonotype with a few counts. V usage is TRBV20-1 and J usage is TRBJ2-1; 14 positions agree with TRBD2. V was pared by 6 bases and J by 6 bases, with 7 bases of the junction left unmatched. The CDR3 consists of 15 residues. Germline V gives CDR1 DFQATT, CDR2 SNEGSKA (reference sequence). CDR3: CSAFGLAGGRNEQFF. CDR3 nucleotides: TGCAGTGCCTTCGGACTAGCGGGAGGACGCAATGAGCAGTTCTTC.

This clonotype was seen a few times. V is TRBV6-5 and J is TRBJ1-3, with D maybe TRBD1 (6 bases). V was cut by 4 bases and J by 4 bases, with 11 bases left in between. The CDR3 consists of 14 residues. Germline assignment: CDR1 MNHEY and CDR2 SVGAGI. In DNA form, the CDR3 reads TGTGCCAGCAGTTCAGGGGAGTCGGGAAACACCATATATTTT. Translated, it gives CASSSGESGNTIYF.

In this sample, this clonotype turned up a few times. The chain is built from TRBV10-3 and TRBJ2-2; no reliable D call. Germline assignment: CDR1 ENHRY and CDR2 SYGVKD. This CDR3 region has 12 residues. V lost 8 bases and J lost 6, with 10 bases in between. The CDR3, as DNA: TGTGCCATCTCCCAGCCCCCCGGGGAGCTGTTTTTT. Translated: CAISQPPGELFF.

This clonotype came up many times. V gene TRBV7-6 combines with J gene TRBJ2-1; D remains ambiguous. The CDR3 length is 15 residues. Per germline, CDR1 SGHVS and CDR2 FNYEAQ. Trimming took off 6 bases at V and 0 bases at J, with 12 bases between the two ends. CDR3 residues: CASRPEASSYNEQFF. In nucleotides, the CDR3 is TGTGCCAGCAGGCCCGAGGCGAGCTCCTACAATGAGCAGTTCTTC.

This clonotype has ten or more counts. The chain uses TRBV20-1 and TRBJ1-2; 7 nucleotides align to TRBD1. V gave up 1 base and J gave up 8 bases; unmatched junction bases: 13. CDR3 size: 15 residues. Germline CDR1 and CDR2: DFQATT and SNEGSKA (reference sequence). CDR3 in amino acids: CSARVEITGVYGYTF. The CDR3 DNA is TGCAGTGCTAGAGTAGAGATCACAGGGGTTTACGGCTACACCTTC.